A selection of T cell receptor beta chains follows, all from one sample in a study of T-cell memory formation after mild COVID-19. MiXCR was run by TCRdb on the 5' RACE reads, yielding one entry per CDR3 protein. This sample has about 110,000 distinct CDR3 sequences, with around 15% found just once. Material: PBMCs or a T cell subset sorted from them (not recorded which). All receptors derive from a man aged 18 to 30 who had mild COVID-19 (a few samples of this study predate the infection). Cell type and time point are not known. The conserved cysteine and the conserved F or W are not part of the CDR3 here. The D gene is left open where the match is weak.

D,V,CDR3
-,TRBV4-2,ASSQGTTPNTGELF
TRBD1,TRBV6-2/TRBV6-3,ASSYDRGHQPQH
TRBD1,TRBV6-1,ASSEMGQGGDKNIQY
-,TRBV6-2/TRBV6-3,ASSLSRGGDEQY
-,TRBV5-5,ASSLWGYNQPQH
-,TRBV12-3/TRBV12-4,ASSLGFSGNTIY
-,TRBV7-2,ASSLGGPETQY
-,TRBV20-1,SARGGMETQY
TRBD2,TRBV4-1,ASSQAAGEAGELF
TRBD1,TRBV5-1,ASSLGDSLPHEQY
-,TRBV1,TSSQEPGQGHGDQPQH
-,TRBV7-8,ASSEAIAAGNEQF
-,TRBV27,AIPPPSLGRQPQH
TRBD2,TRBV19,ASSIGEGGPNEQF
TRBD2,TRBV11-2,ATPWSGALF
-,TRBV7-2,ASSLARPSATDTQY
TRBD1,TRBV5-1,ASSWGQGADGYT
TRBD1,TRBV4-2,ASSPPGTGSYEQY
-,TRBV7-9,ASSLAGRSEAF
-,TRBV28,ASSSTRQERAYEQY
TRBD1,TRBV7-9,ASSTLPGQGSGNEQF
TRBD2,TRBV12-3/TRBV12-4,ASSIQRGGRETQY
-,TRBV3-1,ASSQDALATNTGELF
TRBD1,TRBV2,ASSRQGVSNQPQH
-,TRBV4-3,ASSQEVVTGLTGELF
-,TRBV4-3,ASSQDSRPVKGTQY
-,TRBV4-3,ASSQSKGHLYEQY
TRBD1,TRBV7-6,ASSLVLGTGFYNEQF
-,TRBV7-9,ASSARVGYGEAF
-,TRBV27,ASSLASSLNEQF
-,TRBV9,ASSEDSDTEAF
TRBD1,TRBV11-3,ASSPRDRDGSTDTQY
-,TRBV19,ASSNWERSSGANVLT
-,TRBV2,ANYRNTEAF
-,TRBV5-1,ASSPRGLYEQY
TRBD1,TRBV5-1,ASRTGTGGEGTEAF
-,TRBV20-1,SAALVVNEQL
TRBD2,TRBV7-9,ASSGGLAGATYNEQF
TRBD1,TRBV4-2,ASSQGGQGNEKLF
-,TRBV25-1,ASSEFGGYT
-,TRBV12-3/TRBV12-4,ASREKNIQY
-,TRBV3-1,ASRAGTPVQETQY
-,TRBV9,ASMGVYGYT
TRBD1,TRBV28,ASRLGQGAYGANVLT
TRBD2,TRBV5-6,ASSLKAGGRNEQF
-,TRBV27,ASSSPGRTYEQY
TRBD1,TRBV7-9,ASSPTGGLNSPLH
TRBD1,TRBV7-6,ASSWDTGGNEQY
TRBD2,TRBV5-5,ASSLEGGGSTDTQY
-,TRBV7-2,ASRPAVPTEAL
-,TRBV11-3,ASSPQTTSRVWQETQY
TRBD1,TRBV5-1,ASSFGQGVIYEQY
TRBD1,TRBV6-5,AARQGGPGELF
-,TRBV7-9,ASSRGGDNYGYT
-,TRBV5-4,ASSLVESTDTQY
-,TRBV6-2/TRBV6-3,ASSYWVGSSYNEQF
-,TRBV6-6,ASSYSGVGETQY
-,TRBV27,ASSSGGPNTEAF
-,TRBV5-1,ASSLGDVSGNTIY